The rows below give T cell receptor beta chains drawn from one sample of a study of regulatory T cells in long-lasting Graves disease. Each CDR3 protein is one row after TCRdb ran MiXCR on the multiplex PCR reads. The repertoire holds hundreds of thousands of distinct CDR3 sequences, with 15% to 20% as singletons. A further study also used this sample, focusing on T cells in Graves' hyperthyroidism and ophthalmopathy.

Material: peripheral blood mononuclear cells (PBMCs), obtained at new diagnosis, from a patient treated with antithyroid drugs. All receptors come from a woman in her twenties or thirties with Graves disease. Each CDR3 is given with its conserved first and last residue. D genes are given only for firm matches. Not every row has a clone size; where given, it reads once, few, many or a size class.

cdr3_length	v_call	d_call	j_call	clone_size	cdr3_aa	cdr3_nt
12	TRBV6-1	TRBD1	TRBJ1-1	many	CASRRGQGGAFF	TGTGCCAGCAGAAGAGGACAGGGTGGAGCTTTCTTT
15	TRBV18	-	TRBJ2-5	-	CASSPDVGQQETQYF	TGTGCCAGCTCACCGGACGTCGGACAGCAAGAGACCCAGTACTTC
19	TRBV7-2	TRBD2	TRBJ2-7	many	CASSLGPTGLAGGGYEQYF	TGTGCCAGCAGCTTAGGCCCCACGGGACTAGCGGGAGGAGGTTACGAGCAGTACTTC
13	TRBV4-1	-	TRBJ2-7	few	CASSQVHVYEQYF	TGCGCCAGCAGCCAAGTACACGTCTACGAGCAGTACTTC
13	TRBV20-1	-	TRBJ2-7	few	CSAAHTETYEQYF	TGCAGTGCGGCCCATACTGAAACCTACGAGCAGTACTTC
17	TRBV19	TRBD1	TRBJ1-5	many	CASSSGTGFRGNQPQHF	TGTGCCAGTAGTTCCGGGACAGGGTTTCGGGGCAATCAGCCCCAGCATTTT
14	TRBV5-1	-	TRBJ1-1	many	CASSLTRMNTEAFF	TGCGCCAGCAGCTTGACACGTATGAACACTGAAGCTTTCTTT
15	TRBV19	-	TRBJ2-6	few	CASSIQDSGANVLTF	TGTGCCAGTAGTATCCAGGACTCTGGGGCCAACGTCCTGACTTTC
12	TRBV30	-	TRBJ2-7	-	CAWSPQQPEQYF	TGTGCCTGGAGTCCACAGCAGCCCGAGCAGTACTTC
14	TRBV20-1	-	TRBJ2-7	many	CSARDSSSAYEQYF	TGCAGTGCTCGGGACTCTTCCTCTGCCTACGAGCAGTACTTC
12	TRBV20-1	-	TRBJ2-7	-	CSGTGATYEQYF	TGCAGTGGCACCGGGGCCACCTACGAGCAGTACTTC
15	TRBV30	-	TRBJ1-2	once	CAWGRATHSGYGYTF	TGTGCCTGGGGGAGGGCTACCCATTCGGGCTATGGCTACACCTTC
15	TRBV14	TRBD1	TRBJ1-4	few	CASSPRTGAREKLFF	TGTGCCAGCAGCCCCCGAACAGGGGCCAGGGAAAAACTGTTTTTT
18	TRBV7-8	TRBD1	TRBJ1-1	-	CASSLARWQGGVNTEAFF	TGTGCCAGCAGCTTAGCGCGTTGGCAGGGGGGAGTCAACACTGAAGCTTTCTTT
13	TRBV7-9	-	TRBJ1-1	-	CASTPTENAEAFF	TGTGCCAGCACGCCGACAGAGAACGCTGAAGCTTTCTTT
13	TRBV28	-	TRBJ2-1	many	CATLGGTYNEQFF	TGTGCCACCTTGGGCGGAACCTACAATGAGCAGTTCTTC
14	TRBV27	-	TRBJ2-7	many	CASSFRDTTYEQYF	TGTGCCAGCAGTTTCCGTGACACGACCTACGAGCAGTACTTC
14	TRBV29-1	-	TRBJ1-2	many	CSVSGTATNYGYTF	TGCAGCGTTTCCGGAACAGCCACTAACTATGGCTACACCTTC
13	TRBV10-3	-	TRBJ2-3	few	CAISTGIADTQYF	TGTGCCATCAGTACCGGGATAGCAGATACGCAGTATTTT
13	TRBV2	-	TRBJ1-1	many	CASSVMRNTEAFF	TGTGCCAGCAGTGTGATGCGGAACACTGAAGCTTTCTTT
15	TRBV6-1	-	TRBJ2-7	few	CASSPERNEMGEQYF	TGTGCCAGCAGTCCCGAGCGGAACGAGATGGGGGAGCAGTACTTC
12	TRBV18	TRBD1	TRBJ1-1	-	CGSSPGGTEAFF	TGTGGCAGCTCACCAGGGGGGACTGAAGCTTTCTTT
15	TRBV2	TRBD2	TRBJ2-2	many	CASKKEGLATGELFF	TGTGCCAGCAAGAAAGAAGGACTAGCAACCGGGGAGCTGTTTTTT
17	TRBV18	TRBD1	TRBJ1-4	few	CASSPLSGTATNEKLFF	TGTGCCAGCTCACCACTATCTGGGACAGCAACTAATGAAAAACTGTTTTTT
16	TRBV5-1	-	TRBJ1-1	few	CASSLLSPLIGTEAFF	TGCGCCAGCAGCTTATTATCCCCTTTAATTGGCACTGAAGCTTTCTTT
13	TRBV15	-	TRBJ2-5	few	CATSRELQETQYF	TGTGCCACCAGCAGAGAGCTGCAAGAGACCCAGTACTTC
15	TRBV3-1	-	TRBJ1-1	many	CASSQGVPSSFEAFF	TGTGCCAGCAGCCAAGGGGTTCCCAGTTCTTTTGAAGCTTTCTTT
17	TRBV28	-	TRBJ1-2	many	CASSTLRQARKDYGYTF	TGTGCCAGCAGTACCCTTAGACAGGCCCGGAAGGACTATGGCTACACCTTC
15	TRBV7-8	-	TRBJ1-5	few	CASSLGWGRDQPQHF	TGTGCCAGCAGCTTAGGATGGGGGAGGGATCAGCCCCAGCATTTT
14	TRBV29-1	-	TRBJ2-5	-	CSARQRTVQETQYF	TGCAGCGCTAGACAAAGGACAGTCCAAGAGACCCAGTACTTC
18	TRBV28	TRBD1	TRBJ2-4	many	CASSSVPKPGTGRDIQYF	TGTGCCAGCAGTTCCGTCCCAAAACCCGGGACAGGGAGAGACATTCAGTACTTC
14	TRBV12-3/TRBV12-4	TRBD1	TRBJ2-5	many	CASSLGQGGQTQYF	TGTGCCAGCAGTTTAGGGCAAGGGGGCCAGACCCAGTACTTC
13	TRBV6-5	-	TRBJ1-1	many	CASSYVGTTEAFF	TGTGCCAGCAGTTACGTGGGGACCACTGAAGCTTTCTTT
16	TRBV12-3/TRBV12-4	-	TRBJ2-2	many	CASSSPRGGGTGELFF	TGTGCCAGCAGTTCCCCTAGAGGGGGGGGCACCGGGGAGCTGTTTTTT
16	TRBV28	-	TRBJ2-7	many	CASSSIESPSSYEQYF	TGTGCCAGCAGTTCGATCGAGAGCCCCAGCTCCTACGAGCAGTACTTC
16	TRBV9	-	TRBJ2-2	few	CASSVAGTQNTGELFF	TGTGCCAGCAGCGTAGCCGGGACTCAAAACACCGGGGAGCTGTTTTTT
15	TRBV28	TRBD1	TRBJ1-2	-	CASSPGDRSNYGYTF	TGTGCCAGCAGTCCGGGGGACAGGTCCAACTATGGCTACACCTTC
14	TRBV2	TRBD1	TRBJ1-4	many	CASSMTGQNEKLFF	TGTGCCAGCAGTATGACAGGGCAAAATGAAAAACTGTTTTTT
16	TRBV10-2	TRBD2	TRBJ2-5	few	CASLRTSGRAGETQYF	TGCGCCAGCTTAAGGACTAGCGGGAGGGCCGGGGAGACCCAGTACTTC
17	TRBV5-1	TRBD2	TRBJ2-7	-	CASSLATGTSGNYEQYF	TGCGCCAGCAGCTTGGCGACGGGAACTAGCGGGAACTACGAGCAGTACTTC
15	TRBV7-2	-	TRBJ2-7	few	CASSLELGKRYEQYF	TGTGCCAGCAGCTTAGAGCTGGGAAAGAGGTACGAGCAGTACTTC
15	TRBV7-9	-	TRBJ1-1	few	CASSLTGDRNTEAFF	TGTGCCAGCAGCCTCACGGGAGATAGGAACACTGAAGCTTTCTTT
16	TRBV6-1	-	TRBJ1-1	many	CASSLRGDQANTEAFF	TGTGCCAGCAGCCTCCGGGGGGATCAGGCGAACACTGAAGCTTTCTTT
15	TRBV24-1	TRBD1	TRBJ2-5	many	CATSDSDRGAETQYF	TGTGCCACCAGTGATTCGGACAGGGGAGCAGAGACCCAGTACTTC
15	TRBV12-3/TRBV12-4	-	TRBJ1-5	few	CASSLSSGQEQPQHF	TGTGCCAGCAGTCTATCTTCAGGGCAGGAGCAGCCCCAGCATTTT
14	TRBV20-1	-	TRBJ2-7	-	CSARWQIEPYEQYF	TGCAGTGCTAGGTGGCAGATTGAACCCTACGAGCAGTACTTC
15	TRBV6-2/TRBV6-3	TRBD2	TRBJ2-1	few	CASAQTSETYNEQFF	TGTGCCAGCGCCCAGACTAGCGAGACCTACAATGAGCAGTTCTTC
12	TRBV20-1	-	TRBJ2-1	many	CSASVYRGEQFF	TGCAGTGCTAGCGTTTACCGGGGTGAGCAGTTCTTC
16	TRBV7-9	-	TRBJ1-1	many	CASSLGGQMMNTEAFF	TGTGCCAGCAGCTTAGGTGGCCAGATGATGAACACTGAAGCTTTCTTT
17	TRBV3-1	TRBD1	TRBJ2-2	-	CASSQDRKGAGTGELFF	TGTGCCAGCAGCCAAGATCGTAAGGGGGCAGGCACCGGGGAGCTGTTTTTT
15	TRBV7-9	-	TRBJ1-2	many	CASSLASGGPRSYTF	TGTGCCAGCAGCTTAGCGAGCGGGGGCCCTAGAAGCTACACCTTC
14	TRBV5-1	TRBD2	TRBJ2-1	many	CASSLLAGYNEQFF	TGTGCCAGCAGTCTACTAGCGGGATACAATGAGCAGTTCTTC